This T cell receptor beta chain was profiled in a study of T cell changes during pregnancy in multiple sclerosis. Only in-frame clones appear in the TCRdb table, and some are missing; sequencing was by immunoSEQ multiplex PCR. The profile shows tens of thousands of clones, around 94% of them singletons. This CDR3 is 16 amino acids long. The V and J ends lost 6 bases and 4 bases, in that order; junction bases with no gene match: 14. CDR1 MNHEY and CDR2 SMNVEV come from the germline V gene (reference sequence). The sample consisted of peripheral blood, taken in the second trimester of pregnancy. The chain joins TRBV27 to TRBJ1-2, with 7 positions matching TRBD1. The sequence came from a female donor in good health, enrolled as a control in a pregnancy study. The CDR3 is CASRSWRTGQPYGYTF. Written as DNA, the CDR3 is TGTGCCAGCAGATCATGGCGTACGGGACAGCCCTATGGCTACACCTTC.